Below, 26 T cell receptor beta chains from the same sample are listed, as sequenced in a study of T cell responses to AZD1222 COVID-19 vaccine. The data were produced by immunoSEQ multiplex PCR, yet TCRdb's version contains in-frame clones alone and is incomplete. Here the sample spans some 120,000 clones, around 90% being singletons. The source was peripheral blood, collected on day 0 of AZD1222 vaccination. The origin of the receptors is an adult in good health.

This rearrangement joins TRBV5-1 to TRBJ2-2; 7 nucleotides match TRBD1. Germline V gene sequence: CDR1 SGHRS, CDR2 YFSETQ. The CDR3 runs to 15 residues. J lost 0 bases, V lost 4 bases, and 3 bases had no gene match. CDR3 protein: CASSTDRPNTGELFF. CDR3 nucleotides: TGCGCCAGCAGCACGGACAGGCCGAACACCGGGGAGCTGTTTTTT.

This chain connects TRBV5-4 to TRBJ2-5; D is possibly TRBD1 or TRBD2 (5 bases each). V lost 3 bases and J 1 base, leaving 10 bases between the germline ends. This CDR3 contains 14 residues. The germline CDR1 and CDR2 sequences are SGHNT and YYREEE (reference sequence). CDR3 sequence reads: CASSSSGTQETQYF. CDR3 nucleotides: TGTGCCAGCAGCTCGTCCGGGACCCAAGAGACCCAGTACTTC.

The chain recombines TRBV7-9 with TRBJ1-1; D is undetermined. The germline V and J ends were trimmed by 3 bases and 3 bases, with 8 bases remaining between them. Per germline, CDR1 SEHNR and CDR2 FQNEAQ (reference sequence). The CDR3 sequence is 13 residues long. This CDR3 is CASSFFEDTEAFF. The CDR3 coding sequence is TGTGCCAGCAGCTTTTTTGAGGACACTGAAGCTTTCTTT. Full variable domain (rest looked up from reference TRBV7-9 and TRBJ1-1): DTGVSQNPRHKITKRGQNVTFRCDPISEHNRLYWYRQTLGQGPEFLTYFQNEAQLEKSRLLSDRFSAERPKGSFSTLEIQRTEQGDSAMYLCASSFFEDTEAFFGQGTRLTVV.

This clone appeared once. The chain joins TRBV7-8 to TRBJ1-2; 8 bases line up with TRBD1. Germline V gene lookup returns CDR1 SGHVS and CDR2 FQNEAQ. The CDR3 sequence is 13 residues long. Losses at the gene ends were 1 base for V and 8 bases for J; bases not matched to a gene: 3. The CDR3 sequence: CASSLDRGDGYTF. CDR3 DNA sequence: TGTGCCAGCAGCTTAGACAGGGGGGACGGCTACACCTTC. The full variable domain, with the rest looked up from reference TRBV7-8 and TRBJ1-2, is GAGVSQSPRYKVAKRGQDVALRCDPISGHVSLFWYQQALGQGPEFLTYFQNEAQLDKSGLPSDRFFAERPEGSVSTLKIQRTQQEDSAVYLCASSLDRGDGYTFGSGTRLTVV.

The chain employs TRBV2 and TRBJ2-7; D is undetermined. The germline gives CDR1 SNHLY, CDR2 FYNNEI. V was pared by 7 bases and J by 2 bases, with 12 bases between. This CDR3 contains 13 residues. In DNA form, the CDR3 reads TGTGCCAGCACAACAGCGTTTACCTACGAGCAGTACTTC. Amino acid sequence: CASTTAFTYEQYF.

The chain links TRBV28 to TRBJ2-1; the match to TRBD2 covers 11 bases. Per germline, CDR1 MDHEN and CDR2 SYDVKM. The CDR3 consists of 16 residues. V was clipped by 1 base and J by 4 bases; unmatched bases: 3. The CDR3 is CASSLSGTSGYNEQFF. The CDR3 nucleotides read TGTGCCAGCAGTTTATCCGGGACTAGCGGATACAATGAGCAGTTCTTC. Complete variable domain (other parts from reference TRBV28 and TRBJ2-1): DVKVTQSSRYLVKRTGEKVFLECVQDMDHENMFWYRQDPGLGLRLIYFSYDVKMKEKGDIPEGYSVSREKKERFSLILESASTNQTSMYLCASSLSGTSGYNEQFFGPGTRLTVL.

The chain's CDR3 is CASSVDEGHSTYEQYF. The CDR3 DNA reads TGTGCCAGCAGCGTAGACGAGGGGCACTCCACCTACGAGCAGTACTTC. The V call is TRBV9, the J call TRBJ2-7; possibly TRBD1 or TRBD2 for D (5 bases each). The germline gives CDR1 SGDLS, CDR2 YYNGEE. Trimming shortened V by 0 bases and J by 2 bases, and 15 bases separated the two germline ends. This CDR3 region has 16 residues.

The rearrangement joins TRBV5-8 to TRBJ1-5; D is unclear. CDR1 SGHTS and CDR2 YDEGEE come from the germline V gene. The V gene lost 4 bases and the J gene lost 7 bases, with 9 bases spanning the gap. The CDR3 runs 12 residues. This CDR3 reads CASSPSGQPQHF. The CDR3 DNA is TGTGCCAGCAGCCCCTCAGGACAGCCCCAGCATTTT.

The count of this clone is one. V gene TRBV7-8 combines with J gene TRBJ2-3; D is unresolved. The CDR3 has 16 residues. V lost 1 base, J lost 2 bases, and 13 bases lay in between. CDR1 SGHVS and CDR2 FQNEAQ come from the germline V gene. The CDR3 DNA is TGTGCCAGCAGCTTAGGTGGTAGCCCCTCCACAGATACGCAGTATTTT. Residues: CASSLGGSPSTDTQYF. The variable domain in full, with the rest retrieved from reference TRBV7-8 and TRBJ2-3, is GAGVSQSPRYKVAKRGQDVALRCDPISGHVSLFWYQQALGQGPEFLTYFQNEAQLDKSGLPSDRFFAERPEGSVSTLKIQRTQQEDSAVYLCASSLGGSPSTDTQYFGPGTRLTVL.

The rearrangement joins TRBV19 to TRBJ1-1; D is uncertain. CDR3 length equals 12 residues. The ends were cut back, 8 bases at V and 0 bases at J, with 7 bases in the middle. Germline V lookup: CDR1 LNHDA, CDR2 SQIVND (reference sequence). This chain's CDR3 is CASEGVNTEAFF. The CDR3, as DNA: TGTGCCAGTGAGGGAGTGAACACTGAAGCTTTCTTT.

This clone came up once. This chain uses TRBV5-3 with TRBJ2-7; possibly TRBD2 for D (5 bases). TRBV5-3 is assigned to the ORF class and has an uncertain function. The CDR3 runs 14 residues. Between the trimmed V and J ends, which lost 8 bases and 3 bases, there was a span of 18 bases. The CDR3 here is CARGDYLRNYEQYF. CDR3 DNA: TGTGCCAGGGGCGACTACTTGCGGAACTACGAGCAGTACTTC.

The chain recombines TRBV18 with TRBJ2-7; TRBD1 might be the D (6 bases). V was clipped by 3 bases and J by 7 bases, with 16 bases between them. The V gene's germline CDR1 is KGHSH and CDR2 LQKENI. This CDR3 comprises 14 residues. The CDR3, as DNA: TGTGCCAGCTCACCCCTACAGGGCAAGCGGGAGCAGTACTTC. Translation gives CASSPLQGKREQYF. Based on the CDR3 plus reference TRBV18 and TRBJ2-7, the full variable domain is NAGVMQNPRHLVRRRGQEARLRCSPMKGHSHVYWYRQLPEEGLKFMVYLQKENIIDESGMPKERFSAEFPKEGPSILRIQQVVRGDSAAYFCASSPLQGKREQYFGPGTRLTVT.

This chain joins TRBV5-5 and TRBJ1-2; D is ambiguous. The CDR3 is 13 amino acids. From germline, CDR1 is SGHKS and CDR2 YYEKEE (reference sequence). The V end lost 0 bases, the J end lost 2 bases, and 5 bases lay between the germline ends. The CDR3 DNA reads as TGTGCCAGCAGCTTGGGTCCCAACTATGGCTACACCTTC. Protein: CASSLGPNYGYTF.

CDR3 sequence (DNA): TGTGCCAGCAGCTTTAGCGCAAGCTCCTACAATGAGCAGTTCTTC. It specifies CASSFSASSYNEQFF. The chain is built from TRBV7-3 and TRBJ2-1; D possibly corresponds to TRBD2 (5 bases). The CDR3 loop spans 15 amino acids. The germline V gene has CDR1 SGHTA and CDR2 FQGTGA. Trimming shortened V by 3 bases and J by 0 bases, and 9 bases separated the two germline ends. The full variable domain, with the rest looked up from reference TRBV7-3 and TRBJ2-1, is GAGVSQTPSNKVTEKGKYVELRCDPISGHTALYWYRQSLGQGPEFLIYFQGTGAADDSGLPNDRFFAVRPEGSVSTLKIQRTERGDSAVYLCASSFSASSYNEQFFGPGTRLTVL.

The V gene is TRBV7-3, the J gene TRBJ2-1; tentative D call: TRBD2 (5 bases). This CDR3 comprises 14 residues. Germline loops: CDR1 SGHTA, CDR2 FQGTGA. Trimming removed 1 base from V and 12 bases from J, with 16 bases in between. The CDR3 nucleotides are TGTGCCAGCAGCTTAAGCTCCCCCGCCGGGATGCAGTTCTTC. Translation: CASSLSSPAGMQFF.

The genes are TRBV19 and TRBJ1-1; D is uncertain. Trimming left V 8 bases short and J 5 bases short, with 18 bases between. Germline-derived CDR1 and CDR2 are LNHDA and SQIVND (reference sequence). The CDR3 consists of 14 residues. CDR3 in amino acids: CASHHNYGRTEAFF. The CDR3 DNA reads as TGTGCCAGTCATCATAACTATGGGAGGACTGAAGCTTTCTTT.

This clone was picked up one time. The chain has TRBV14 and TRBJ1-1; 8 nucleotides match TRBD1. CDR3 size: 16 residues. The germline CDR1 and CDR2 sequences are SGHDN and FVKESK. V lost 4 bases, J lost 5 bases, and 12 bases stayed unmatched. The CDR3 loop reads CASSPRQGLGGTEAFF. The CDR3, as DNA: TGTGCCAGCAGCCCTCGACAGGGGTTGGGAGGAACTGAAGCTTTCTTT.

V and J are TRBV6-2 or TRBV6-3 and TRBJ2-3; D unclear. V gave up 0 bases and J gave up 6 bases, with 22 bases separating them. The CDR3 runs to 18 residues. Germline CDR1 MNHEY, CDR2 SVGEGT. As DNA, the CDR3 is TGTGCCAGCAGTTACTCTCGTATCGGACCCCGGTATGATGATACGCAGTATTTT. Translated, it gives CASSYSRIGPRYDDTQYF.

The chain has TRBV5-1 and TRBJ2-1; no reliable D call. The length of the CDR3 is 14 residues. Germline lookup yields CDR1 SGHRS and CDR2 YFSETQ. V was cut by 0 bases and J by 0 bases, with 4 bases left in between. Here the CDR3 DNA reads TGCGCCAGCAGCTTGGGGTACTCCTACAATGAGCAGTTCTTC. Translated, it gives CASSLGYSYNEQFF.

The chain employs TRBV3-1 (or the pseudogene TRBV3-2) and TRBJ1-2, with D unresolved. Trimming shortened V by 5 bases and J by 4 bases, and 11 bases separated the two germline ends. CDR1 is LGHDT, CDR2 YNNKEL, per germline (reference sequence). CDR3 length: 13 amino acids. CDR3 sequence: CASSLKGFYGYTF. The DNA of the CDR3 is TGTGCCAGCAGCTTAAAGGGCTTCTATGGCTACACCTTC.

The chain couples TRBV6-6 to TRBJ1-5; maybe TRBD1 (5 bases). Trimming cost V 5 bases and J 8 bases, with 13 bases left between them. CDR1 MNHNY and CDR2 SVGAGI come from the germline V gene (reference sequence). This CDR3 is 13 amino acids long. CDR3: CASSRSRGEPQHF. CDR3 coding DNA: TGTGCCAGCAGTCGATCGCGGGGGGAGCCCCAGCATTTT.

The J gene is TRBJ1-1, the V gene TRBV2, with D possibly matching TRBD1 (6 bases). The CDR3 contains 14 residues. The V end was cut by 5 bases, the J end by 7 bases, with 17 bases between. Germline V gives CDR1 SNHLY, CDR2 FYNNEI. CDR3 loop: CASSNPPYRVEAFF. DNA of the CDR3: TGTGCCAGCAGTAACCCACCCTACAGGGTTGAAGCTTTCTTT.

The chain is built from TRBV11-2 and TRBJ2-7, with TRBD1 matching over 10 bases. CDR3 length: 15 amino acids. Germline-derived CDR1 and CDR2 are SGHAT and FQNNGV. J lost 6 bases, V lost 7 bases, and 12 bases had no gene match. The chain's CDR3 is CASTRWDRGSCEQYF. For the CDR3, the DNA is TGTGCCAGCACCCGATGGGACAGGGGTTCGTGCGAGCAGTACTTC.

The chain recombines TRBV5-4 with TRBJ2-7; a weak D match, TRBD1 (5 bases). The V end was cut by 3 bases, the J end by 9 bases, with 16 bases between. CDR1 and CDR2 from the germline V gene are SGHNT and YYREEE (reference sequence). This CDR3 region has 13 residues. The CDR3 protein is CASSSRPEQVQYF. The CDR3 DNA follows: TGTGCCAGCAGCTCCAGACCGGAACAGGTGCAGTACTTC.

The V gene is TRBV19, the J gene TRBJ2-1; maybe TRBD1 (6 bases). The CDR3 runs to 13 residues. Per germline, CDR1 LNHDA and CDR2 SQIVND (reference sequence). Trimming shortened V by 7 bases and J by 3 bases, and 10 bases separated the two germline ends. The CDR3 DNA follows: TGTGCCAGTATGAGAGGGGGCTACAATGAGCAGTTCTTC. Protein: CASMRGGYNEQFF.

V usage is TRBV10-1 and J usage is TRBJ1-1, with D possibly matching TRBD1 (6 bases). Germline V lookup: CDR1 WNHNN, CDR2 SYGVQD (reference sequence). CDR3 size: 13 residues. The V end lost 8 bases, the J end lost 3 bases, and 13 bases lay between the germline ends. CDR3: CASSQGRHTEAFF. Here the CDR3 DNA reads TGCGCCAGCTCTCAGGGGCGACACACTGAAGCTTTCTTT.